These T cell receptor beta chains were read from a single sample in a study of T-cell reconstitution after alpha-beta-depleted transplantation in children. From the PCR reads, TCRdb called clonotypes with MiXCR, one entry per CDR3 protein. The data contain 280,000 or so distinct CDR3 sequences, approximately 10% of them singletons. Material: peripheral blood, obtained 180 days after TCRalphabeta/CD19-depleted stem cell transplant. All receptors derive from a male patient aged 2 to 10 who had a stem cell transplant for chronic granulomatous disease, so the T cells may come from the graft donor. CDR3s include the opening cysteine and the closing phenylalanine or tryptophan.

V gene: TRBV7-6; CDR3 protein: CASSPMDRGYEQFF
V gene: TRBV6-5; CDR3 protein: CASSYGGNANTIYF
V gene: TRBV27; CDR3 protein: CASSFYRGSYEQYF
V gene: TRBV29-1; CDR3 protein: CSVEGTGNYEQYF
V gene: TRBV20-1; CDR3 protein: CSAEPRGPPYEQYF
V gene: TRBV7-2; CDR3 protein: CASSLAPTRSKAYEQYF
V gene: TRBV28; CDR3 protein: CASRSSTGGAYGYTF
V gene: TRBV3-1; CDR3 protein: CASSQTSSYNEQFF
V gene: TRBV6-1; CDR3 protein: CASSEGLAGVYEQYF
V gene: TRBV4-2; CDR3 protein: CASSHGQSSYEQYF
V gene: TRBV28; CDR3 protein: CASRQTREGYEQYF
V gene: TRBV5-1; CDR3 protein: CASSRDSAYEQYF
V gene: TRBV19; CDR3 protein: CASSIAGGRNEQFF
V gene: TRBV20-1; CDR3 protein: CSATDAMDGDYNEQFF
V gene: TRBV28; CDR3 protein: CASSLISTEAFF
V gene: TRBV7-8; CDR3 protein: CASSWGTGAYEQYF
V gene: TRBV5-1; CDR3 protein: CASSLALATTDTQYF
V gene: TRBV15; CDR3 protein: CATSPRLAGGPLDTQYF
V gene: TRBV5-1; CDR3 protein: CASKTSTRERWTGELFF
V gene: TRBV5-1; CDR3 protein: CASSLVGIRSYEQYF
V gene: TRBV7-3; CDR3 protein: CASSPLSGADTQYF
V gene: TRBV28; CDR3 protein: CASSRPGLDSNEQYF
V gene: TRBV29-1; CDR3 protein: CSVSMSNQPQHF
V gene: TRBV28; CDR3 protein: CASSLFGTGQRETQYF
V gene: TRBV6-5; CDR3 protein: CASSYFAREETPLHF
V gene: TRBV23-1; CDR3 protein: CASSQENGADRPSGANVLTF
V gene: TRBV20-1; CDR3 protein: CSAIGTSASYEQFF
V gene: TRBV28; CDR3 protein: CASSILRGPYEQYF
V gene: TRBV7-8; CDR3 protein: CASSPLAGFSTYEQYF
V gene: TRBV20-1; CDR3 protein: CSARLPGQDYEQYF
V gene: TRBV7-9; CDR3 protein: CASSLPHEREAEAYNEQFF
V gene: TRBV21-1; CDR3 protein: CASSIGSTGETQYF
V gene: TRBV7-2; CDR3 protein: CASSLSFGGHGELFF
V gene: TRBV20-1; CDR3 protein: CSAQGQERNTEAFF
V gene: TRBV5-1; CDR3 protein: CASSLGEFRTYEQYF
V gene: TRBV9; CDR3 protein: CASSVGGGSRPYNEQFF
V gene: TRBV7-8; CDR3 protein: CASSHRTGQGENYGANVLTF
V gene: TRBV12-3/TRBV12-4; CDR3 protein: CASRAANTGKLFF
V gene: TRBV11-1; CDR3 protein: CASSFGRNTGELFF
V gene: TRBV12-3/TRBV12-4; CDR3 protein: CASSLGQGGKETQYF
V gene: TRBV20-1; CDR3 protein: CSARVPGTGNTGELFF
V gene: TRBV6-5; CDR3 protein: CASSYSSGFNEQFF
V gene: TRBV20-1; CDR3 protein: CSARRALGASGRATDTQYF
V gene: TRBV29-1; CDR3 protein: CSVRGLALTDTQYF
V gene: TRBV5-1; CDR3 protein: CASSLAVLAGPYNEQFF
V gene: TRBV12-3/TRBV12-4; CDR3 protein: CATGSYGGAQHF
V gene: TRBV6-2/TRBV6-3; CDR3 protein: CASSWPRQGSFTVTGELFF
V gene: TRBV7-9; CDR3 protein: CASSQDWDYNEQFF
V gene: TRBV12-3/TRBV12-4; CDR3 protein: CASTRGGSSYNEQFF
V gene: TRBV5-5; CDR3 protein: CASSFVGAGYEQYF
V gene: TRBV7-9; CDR3 protein: CASSLGFSPPSTDTQYF
V gene: TRBV7-6; CDR3 protein: CASSLGGANSGAKNIQYF
V gene: TRBV15; CDR3 protein: CATSRDGRVGHEQYF
V gene: TRBV6-2/TRBV6-3; CDR3 protein: CASSQTSYNEQFF
V gene: TRBV27; CDR3 protein: CASSLGTSGGVYEQYF
V gene: TRBV6-5; CDR3 protein: CASSYGVPGTGELFF
V gene: TRBV5-1; CDR3 protein: CASSTGQATYEQYF
V gene: TRBV6-1; CDR3 protein: CASKLGRLGYEQYF